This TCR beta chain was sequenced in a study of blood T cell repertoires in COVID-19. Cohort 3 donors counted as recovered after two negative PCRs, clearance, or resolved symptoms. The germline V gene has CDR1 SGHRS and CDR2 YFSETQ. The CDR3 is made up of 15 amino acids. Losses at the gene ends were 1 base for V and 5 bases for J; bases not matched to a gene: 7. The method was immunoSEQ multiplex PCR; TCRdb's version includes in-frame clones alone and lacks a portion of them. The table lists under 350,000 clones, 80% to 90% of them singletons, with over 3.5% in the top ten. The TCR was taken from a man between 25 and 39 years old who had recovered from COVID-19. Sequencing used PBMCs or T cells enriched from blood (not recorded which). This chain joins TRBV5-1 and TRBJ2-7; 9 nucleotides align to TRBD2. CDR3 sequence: CASSLKVAGAHEQYF. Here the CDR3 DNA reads TGCGCCAGCAGCTTGAAGGTAGCGGGAGCACACGAGCAGTACTTC.